Here is one TCR beta chain with its context. TCR beta CDR3 region amplification was performed from RNA transcripts. Primed by the HTBI set, a first-round RT-PCR was run on the TCR CDR3. Each CDR3 protein is one row after TCRdb ran MiXCR on the multiplex PCR reads. Of 600,000 or so distinct CDR3 sequences detected, about half appear once; the ten largest clones hold about 7.9%. If no ophthalmopathy progression occurred within 18 months, Graves' hyperthyroidism was stable. This entry comes from a study of T cells in Graves' hyperthyroidism and ophthalmopathy. Germline V gives CDR1 SEHNR, CDR2 FQNEAQ (reference sequence). CDR3 length: 14 amino acids. Trimming removed 5 bases from V and 4 bases from J; junction bases left unmatched: 8.

The rearrangement links TRBV7-9 to TRBJ2-7, with 7 positions matching TRBD1. Sequencing was done on a sample of peripheral blood or thyroid tissue (not recorded which). This clonotype originated in a woman between 18 and 30 years old with Graves' hyperthyroidism. The CDR3 loop reads CASSHRDREYEQYF. The CDR3 region has the DNA TGTGCCAGCAGCCACCGGGACAGAGAGTACGAGCAGTACTTC.